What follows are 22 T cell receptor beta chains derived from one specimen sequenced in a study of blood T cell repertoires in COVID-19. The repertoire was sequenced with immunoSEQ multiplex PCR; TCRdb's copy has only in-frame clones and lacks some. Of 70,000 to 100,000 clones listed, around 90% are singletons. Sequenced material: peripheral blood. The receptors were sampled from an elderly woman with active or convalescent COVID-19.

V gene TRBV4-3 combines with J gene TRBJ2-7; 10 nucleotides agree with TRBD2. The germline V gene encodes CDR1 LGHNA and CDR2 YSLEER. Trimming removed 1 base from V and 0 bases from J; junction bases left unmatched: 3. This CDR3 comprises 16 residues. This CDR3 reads CASSQGASGSSYEQYF. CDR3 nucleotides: TGCGCCAGCAGCCAAGGTGCTAGCGGGAGCTCCTACGAGCAGTACTTC.

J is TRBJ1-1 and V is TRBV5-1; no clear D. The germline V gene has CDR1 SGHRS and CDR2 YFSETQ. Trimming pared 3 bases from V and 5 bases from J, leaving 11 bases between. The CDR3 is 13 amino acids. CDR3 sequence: CASSSGEGTEAFF. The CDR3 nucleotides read TGCGCCAGCAGCTCGGGAGAAGGTACTGAAGCTTTCTTT.

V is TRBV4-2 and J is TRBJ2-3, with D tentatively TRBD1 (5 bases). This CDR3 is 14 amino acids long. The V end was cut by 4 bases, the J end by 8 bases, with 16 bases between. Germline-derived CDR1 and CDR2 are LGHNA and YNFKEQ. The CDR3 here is CASSPEVQRGTQYF. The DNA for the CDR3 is TGTGCCAGCAGCCCGGAAGTCCAAAGGGGTACGCAGTATTTT.

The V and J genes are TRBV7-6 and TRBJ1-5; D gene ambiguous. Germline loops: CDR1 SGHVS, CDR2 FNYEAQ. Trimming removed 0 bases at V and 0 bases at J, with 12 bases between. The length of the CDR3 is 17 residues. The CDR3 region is CASSLASGPASNQPQHF. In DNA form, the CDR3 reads TGTGCCAGCAGCTTAGCGTCAGGCCCCGCTAGCAATCAGCCCCAGCATTTT.

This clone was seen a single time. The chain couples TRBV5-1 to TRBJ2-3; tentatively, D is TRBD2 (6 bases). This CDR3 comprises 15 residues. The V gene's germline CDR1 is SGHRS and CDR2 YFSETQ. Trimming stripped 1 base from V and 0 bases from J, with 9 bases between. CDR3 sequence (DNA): TGCGCCAGCAGCTTGTCCAGCGGGAGCACAGATACGCAGTATTTT. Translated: CASSLSSGSTDTQYF.

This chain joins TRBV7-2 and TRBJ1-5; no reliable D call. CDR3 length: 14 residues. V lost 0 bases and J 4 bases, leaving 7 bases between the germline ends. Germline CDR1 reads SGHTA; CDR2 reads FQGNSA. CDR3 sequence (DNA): TGTGCCAGCAGCTTAGCCCCGCGGAATCAGCCCCAGCATTTT. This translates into CASSLAPRNQPQHF.

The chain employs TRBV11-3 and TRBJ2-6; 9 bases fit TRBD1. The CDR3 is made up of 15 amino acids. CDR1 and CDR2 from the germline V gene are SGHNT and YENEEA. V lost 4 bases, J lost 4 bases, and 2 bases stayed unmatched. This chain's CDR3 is CASSSGTGGANVLTF. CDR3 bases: TGTGCCAGCAGCTCGGGGACAGGGGGGGCCAACGTCCTGACTTTC.

The CDR3 coding sequence is TGCAGCGGGGACAGGGGGCGGCGGACCGGGGAGCTGTTTTTT. Encoded protein: CSGDRGRRTGELFF. V is TRBV29-1 and J is TRBJ2-2; 12 bases are shared with TRBD1. Germline CDR1 reads SQVTM; CDR2 reads ANQGSEA. V dropped 7 bases and J dropped 5; count of bases not matched to a gene: 5. There are 14 residues in the CDR3.

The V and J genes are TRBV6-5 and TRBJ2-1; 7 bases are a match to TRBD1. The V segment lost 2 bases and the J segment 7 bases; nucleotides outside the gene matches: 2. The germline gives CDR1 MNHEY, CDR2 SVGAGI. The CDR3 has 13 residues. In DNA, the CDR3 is TGTGCCAGCAGTTACCGACAGGGAAATGAGCAGTTCTTC. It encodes CASSYRQGNEQFF.

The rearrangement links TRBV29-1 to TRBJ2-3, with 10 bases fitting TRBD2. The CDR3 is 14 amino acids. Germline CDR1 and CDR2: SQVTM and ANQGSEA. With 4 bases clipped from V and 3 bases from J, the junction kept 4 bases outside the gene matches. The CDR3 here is CSVASGSKTDTQYF. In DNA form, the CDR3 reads TGCAGCGTTGCTAGCGGGAGTAAGACAGATACGCAGTATTTT.

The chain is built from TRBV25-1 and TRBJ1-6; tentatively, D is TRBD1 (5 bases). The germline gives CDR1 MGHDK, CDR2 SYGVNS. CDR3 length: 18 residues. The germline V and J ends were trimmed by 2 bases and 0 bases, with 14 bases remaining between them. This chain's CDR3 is CASSEAPGRSSYNSPLHF. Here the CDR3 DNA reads TGTGCCAGCAGTGAAGCTCCAGGGCGTAGCTCCTATAATTCACCCCTCCACTTT.

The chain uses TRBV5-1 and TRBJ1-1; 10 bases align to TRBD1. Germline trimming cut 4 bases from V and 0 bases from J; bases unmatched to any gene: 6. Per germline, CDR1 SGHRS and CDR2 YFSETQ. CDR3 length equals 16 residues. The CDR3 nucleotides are TGCGCCAGCAGCCTGTCCGGGACAGGGGTGAACACTGAAGCTTTCTTT. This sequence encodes CASSLSGTGVNTEAFF.

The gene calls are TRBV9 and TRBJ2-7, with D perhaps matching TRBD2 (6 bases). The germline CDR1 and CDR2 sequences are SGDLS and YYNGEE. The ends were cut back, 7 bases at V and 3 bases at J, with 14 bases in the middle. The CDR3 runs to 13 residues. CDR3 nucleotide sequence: TGTGCCAGCGGGGGGTTTAATGGCTACGAGCAGTACTTC. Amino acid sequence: CASGGFNGYEQYF.

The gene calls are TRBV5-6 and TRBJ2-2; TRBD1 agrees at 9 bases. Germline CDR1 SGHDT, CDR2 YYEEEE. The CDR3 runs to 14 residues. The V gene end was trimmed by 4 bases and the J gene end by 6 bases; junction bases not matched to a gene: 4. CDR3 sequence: CASSRDRVPGELFF. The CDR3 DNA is TGTGCCAGCAGCCGGGACAGGGTGCCCGGGGAGCTGTTTTTT.

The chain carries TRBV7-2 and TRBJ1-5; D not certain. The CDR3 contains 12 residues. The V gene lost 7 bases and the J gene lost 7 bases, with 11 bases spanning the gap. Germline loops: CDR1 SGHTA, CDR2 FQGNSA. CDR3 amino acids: CASTSAGQPQHF. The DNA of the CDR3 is TGTGCCAGCACTTCAGCCGGGCAGCCCCAGCATTTT. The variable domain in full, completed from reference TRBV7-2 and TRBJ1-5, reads GAGVSQSPSNKVTEKGKDVELRCDPISGHTALYWYRQSLGQGLEFLIYFQGNSAPDKSGLPSDRFSAERTGGSVSTLTIQRTQQEDSAVYLCASTSAGQPQHFGDGTRLSIL.

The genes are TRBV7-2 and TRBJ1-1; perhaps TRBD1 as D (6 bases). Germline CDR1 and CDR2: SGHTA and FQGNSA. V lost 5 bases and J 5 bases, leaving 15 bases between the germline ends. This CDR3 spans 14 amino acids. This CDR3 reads CASSRVAGVTEAFF. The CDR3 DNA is TGTGCCAGCAGCCGGGTTGCAGGGGTAACTGAAGCTTTCTTT.

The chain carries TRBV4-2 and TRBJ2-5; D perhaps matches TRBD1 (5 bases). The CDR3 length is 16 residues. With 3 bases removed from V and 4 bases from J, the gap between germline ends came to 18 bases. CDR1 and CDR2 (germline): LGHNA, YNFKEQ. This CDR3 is CASSQLMTVLAETQYF. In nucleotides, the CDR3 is TGTGCCAGCAGCCAGCTCATGACAGTTCTCGCAGAGACCCAGTACTTC.

The CDR3 is CASRGQADTGELFF. The CDR3 nucleotides are TGCGCCAGCAGGGGACAGGCCGACACCGGGGAGCTGTTTTTT. The chain employs TRBV5-1 and TRBJ2-2; 8 bases are a match to TRBD1. Germline assignment: CDR1 SGHRS and CDR2 YFSETQ. The CDR3 is 14 residues long. V shed 5 bases and J 3 bases; nucleotides not matched to a gene: 3.

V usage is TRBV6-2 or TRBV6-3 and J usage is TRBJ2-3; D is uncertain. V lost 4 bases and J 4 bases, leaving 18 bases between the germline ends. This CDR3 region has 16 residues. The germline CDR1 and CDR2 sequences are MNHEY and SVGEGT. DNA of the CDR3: TGTGCCAGCAGTTCCTCACCCAGCGCTTTCCCAGATACGCAGTATTTT. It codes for CASSSSPSAFPDTQYF.

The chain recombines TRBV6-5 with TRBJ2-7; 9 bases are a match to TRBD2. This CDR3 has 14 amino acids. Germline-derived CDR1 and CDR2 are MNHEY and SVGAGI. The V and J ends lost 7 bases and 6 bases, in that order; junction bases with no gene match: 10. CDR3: CASTPVAGVLEQYF. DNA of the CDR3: TGTGCCAGCACCCCGGTAGCGGGAGTTCTCGAGCAGTACTTC.

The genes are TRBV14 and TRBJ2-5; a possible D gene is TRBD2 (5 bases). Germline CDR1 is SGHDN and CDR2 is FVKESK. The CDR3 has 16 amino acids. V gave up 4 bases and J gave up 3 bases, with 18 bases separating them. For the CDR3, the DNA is TGTGCCAGCAGCCGACGACAACGGGTGGGAGAAGAGACCCAGTACTTC. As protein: CASSRRQRVGEETQYF.

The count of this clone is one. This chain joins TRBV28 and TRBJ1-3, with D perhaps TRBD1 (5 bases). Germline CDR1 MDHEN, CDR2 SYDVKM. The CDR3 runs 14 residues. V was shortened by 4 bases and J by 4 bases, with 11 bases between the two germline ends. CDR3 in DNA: TGTGCCAGCAGTTCCTTCGGACAAGGAAACACCATATATTTT. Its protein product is CASSSFGQGNTIYF.